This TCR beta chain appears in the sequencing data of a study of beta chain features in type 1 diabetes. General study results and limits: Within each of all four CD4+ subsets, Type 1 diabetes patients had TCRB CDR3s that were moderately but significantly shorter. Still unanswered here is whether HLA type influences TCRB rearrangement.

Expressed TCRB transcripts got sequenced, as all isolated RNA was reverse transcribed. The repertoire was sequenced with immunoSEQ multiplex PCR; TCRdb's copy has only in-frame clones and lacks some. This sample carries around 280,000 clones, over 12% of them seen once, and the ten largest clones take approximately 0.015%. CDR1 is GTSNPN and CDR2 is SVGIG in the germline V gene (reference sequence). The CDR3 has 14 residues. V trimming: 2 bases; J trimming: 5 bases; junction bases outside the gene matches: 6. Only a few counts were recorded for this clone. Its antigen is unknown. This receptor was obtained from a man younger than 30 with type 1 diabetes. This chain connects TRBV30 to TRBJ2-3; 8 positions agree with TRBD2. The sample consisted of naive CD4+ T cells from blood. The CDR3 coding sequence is TGTGCCTGGAGTCGGGGGGGTGGAGAAGATACGCAGTATTTT. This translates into CAWSRGGGEDTQYF. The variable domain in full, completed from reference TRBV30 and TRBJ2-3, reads SQTIHQWPATLVQPVGSPLSLECTVEGTSNPNLYWYRQAAGRGLQLLFYSVGIGQISSEVPQNLSASRPQDRQFILSSKKLLLSDSGFYLCAWSRGGGEDTQYFGPGTRLTVL.